The rows below give T cell receptor beta chains drawn from one sample of a study of blood T cell repertoires in COVID-19. The assay was immunoSEQ multiplex PCR, and TCRdb's table has in-frame clones only and misses some. The profile shows more than 90,000 clones, 72% of them singletons. Sequences were obtained from peripheral blood. Source of these receptors: a woman aged 60 to 75 in a cohort sampled during active or convalescent COVID-19. Each CDR3 is given with its conserved first and last residue. D genes are given only for firm matches. Not all rows give a size; the values are once, few, many and, for expanded clones, a class.

j_call: TRBJ2-3; clone_size: .; d_call: .; v_call: TRBV7-2; cdr3_aa: CASSLIDTWGTDTQYF; cdr3_nt: TGTGCCAGCAGCTTAATCGACACCTGGGGCACAGATACGCAGTATTTT
j_call: TRBJ2-7; clone_size: .; d_call: .; v_call: TRBV7-9; cdr3_aa: CASSGGFALYYEQYF; cdr3_nt: TGTGCCAGCAGCGGAGGGTTCGCCCTATACTACGAGCAGTACTTC
j_call: TRBJ1-6; clone_size: once; d_call: .; v_call: TRBV11-2; cdr3_aa: CASSLATLVGSSYSPLHF; cdr3_nt: TGTGCCAGCAGCTTAGCAACGCTGGTCGGTTCTTCCTATTCACCCCTCCACTTT
j_call: TRBJ2-7; clone_size: .; d_call: .; v_call: TRBV28; cdr3_aa: CASSFPTATYEQYF; cdr3_nt: TGTGCCAGCAGTTTCCCGACAGCGACCTACGAGCAGTACTTC
j_call: TRBJ2-2; clone_size: .; d_call: .; v_call: TRBV6-4; cdr3_aa: CASSDTSKRAGELFF; cdr3_nt: TGTGCCAGCAGTGACACCAGTAAGAGGGCCGGGGAGCTGTTTTTT
j_call: TRBJ2-1; clone_size: few; d_call: TRBD1; v_call: TRBV6-4; cdr3_aa: CASSEGQGSYNEQFF; cdr3_nt: TGTGCCAGCAGTGAAGGACAGGGCTCCTACAATGAGCAGTTCTTC
j_call: TRBJ1-2; clone_size: .; d_call: .; v_call: TRBV19; cdr3_aa: CASSIQDSGYGYTF; cdr3_nt: TGTGCCAGTAGTATACAGGACTCCGGCTATGGCTACACCTTC
j_call: TRBJ1-2; clone_size: .; d_call: .; v_call: TRBV19; cdr3_aa: CASTLDGTSANYGYTF; cdr3_nt: TGTGCCAGTACCTTAGACGGGACAAGTGCTAACTATGGCTACACCTTC
j_call: TRBJ2-7; clone_size: .; d_call: TRBD2; v_call: TRBV7-8; cdr3_aa: CASSFEGGATYEQYF; cdr3_nt: TGTGCCAGCAGCTTCGAGGGAGGGGCCACCTACGAGCAGTACTTC
j_call: TRBJ2-1; clone_size: once; d_call: .; v_call: TRBV6-2/TRBV6-3; cdr3_aa: CASSPEWGRYNEQFF; cdr3_nt: TGTGCCAGCAGTCCCGAGTGGGGGAGGTACAATGAGCAGTTCTTC
j_call: TRBJ1-6; clone_size: .; d_call: .; v_call: TRBV6-5; cdr3_aa: CASSRERGSPLHF; cdr3_nt: TGTGCCAGCTCTCGGGAGCGAGGTTCACCCCTCCACTTT
j_call: TRBJ1-1; clone_size: .; d_call: .; v_call: TRBV6-5; cdr3_aa: CASSRDRREAFF; cdr3_nt: TGTGCCAGCAGCCGTGACAGGCGTGAAGCTTTCTTT